The 14 T cell receptor beta chains below come from one sample, sequenced in a study of blood T cells in healthy people across ages. A second roughly 7 to 11 cycle PCR used barcoded and J-beta primers. In TCRdb, the 5' RACE reads were re-called with MiXCR into one record per CDR3 protein. The sample has around 600,000 distinct CDR3 sequences; less than 60% are singletons. Sequenced material: blood. These receptors originate from a man aged 80 or over in good health.

This rearrangement joins TRBV27 to TRBJ1-5; no reliable D call. The length of the CDR3 is 13 residues. CDR1 is MNHEY, CDR2 SMNVEV, per germline (reference sequence). The V gene lost 5 bases and the J gene lost 7 bases, with 12 bases spanning the gap. Written as DNA, the CDR3 is TGTGCCAGCAGTCGCGGGAGCGGGCAGCCCCAGCATTTT. Protein product: CASSRGSGQPQHF.

The genes are TRBV27 and TRBJ2-3; 8 bases are shared with TRBD1. This CDR3 is 15 amino acids long. V lost 6 bases to trimming and J lost 5 bases; unmatched junction nucleotides: 10. CDR1 is MNHEY and CDR2 is SMNVEV in the germline V gene (reference sequence). The CDR3 bases are TGTGCCAGCAGCACACAGGGGGAAGGCGTAGATACGCAGTATTTT. It is translated as CASSTQGEGVDTQYF.

Worth noting for this clonotype: A read error may produce the germline difference seen at one junction end. The gene calls are TRBV4-3 and TRBJ1-2; 7 nucleotides match TRBD1. Germline V gene lookup returns CDR1 LGHNA and CDR2 YSLEER. The CDR3 extends over 14 amino acids. CDR3 loop: CASSQDRGRVGCTF. In nucleotides, the CDR3 is TGCGCCAGCAGCCAAGATAGGGGGCGGGTTGGCTGCACCTTC.

V gene TRBV14 combines with J gene TRBJ1-1; a possible D gene is TRBD1 (5 bases). V lost 2 bases to trimming and J lost 3 bases, with 10 bases between them. The CDR3 has 14 residues. CDR1 SGHDN and CDR2 FVKESK come from the germline V gene. CDR3 region: CASSQRPGDTEAFF. CDR3 sequence (DNA): TGTGCCAGCAGCCAACGACCGGGGGACACTGAAGCTTTCTTT.

The V gene is TRBV5-1, the J gene TRBJ1-1, with TRBD1 identical over 9 bases. CDR1 and CDR2 from the germline V gene are SGHRS and YFSETQ. After removal of 4 bases from V and 10 bases from J, the junction contained 14 bases not matched to a gene. This CDR3 spans 15 amino acids. The CDR3 loop reads CASSEPGQGAVGAFF. The CDR3 region has the DNA TGCGCCAGCAGCGAACCGGGACAGGGAGCCGTAGGAGCTTTCTTT.

The chain joins TRBV10-3 to TRBJ2-3; 9 bases match TRBD1. J was trimmed by 4 bases and V by 4 bases; bases with no gene match: 0. This CDR3 has 13 amino acids. Germline CDR1 reads ENHRY; CDR2 reads SYGVKD. The CDR3: CAISGQGADTQYF. CDR3 bases: TGTGCCATCAGTGGACAGGGGGCAGATACGCAGTATTTT.

A note on this clonotype: Given a much more abundant clone one base away, this may be a read error. In DNA, the CDR3 is TGTGCCAGCAGTCGATTACTAGCGGGAGTGGACAATGAGCAGTACTTC. Translating gives CASSRLLAGVDNEQYF. V is TRBV6-6 and J is TRBJ2-4, with 11 bases lining up with TRBD2. With V trimmed by 5 bases and J by 13 bases, 16 bases remained unmatched. CDR1 and CDR2 (germline): MNHNY, SVGAGI (reference sequence). This CDR3 region has 16 residues.

Of note for this clonotype: Sequence at one end of the junction differs from germline and may be a read error. The chain couples TRBV29-1 to TRBJ2-3; D is possibly TRBD2 (5 bases). CDR1 SQVTM and CDR2 ANQGSEA come from the germline V gene. The CDR3 length is 16 residues. CDR3 protein: CSVRYSRISSTDTQYF. The CDR3 DNA follows: TGCAGCGTTCGGTACTCTAGAATCTCTAGCACAGACACGCAGTATTTT.

This clonotype has more than one count but fewer than ten. The chain links TRBV7-2 to TRBJ2-7; TRBD2 agrees at 8 bases. V lost 0 bases to trimming and J lost 3 bases; unmatched junction nucleotides: 4. Germline loops: CDR1 SGHTA, CDR2 FQGNSA. The CDR3 is 15 amino acids. CDR3 region: CASSLASGIGYEQYF. Here the CDR3 DNA reads TGTGCCAGCAGCTTAGCTAGCGGGATTGGCTACGAGCAGTACTTC.

This clonotype was counted between two and nine times. The chain is built from TRBV7-2 and TRBJ2-1; maybe TRBD2 (6 bases). The CDR3 length is 14 residues. V lost 5 bases, J lost 5 bases, and 13 bases lay in between. The germline V gene has CDR1 SGHTA and CDR2 FQGNSA. In DNA form, the CDR3 reads TGTGCCAGCAGCCCCGACTGGGGGGACAATGAGCAGTTCTTC. Translated: CASSPDWGDNEQFF.

This clonotype was found a few times. V and J are TRBV29-1 and TRBJ2-5; a possible D gene is TRBD1 (5 bases). There are 11 residues in the CDR3. CDR1 is SQVTM and CDR2 is ANQGSEA in the germline V gene. V was trimmed by 3 bases and J by 11 bases, leaving 13 bases between them. The CDR3 sequence is CSVESGSQQYF. Here the CDR3 DNA reads TGCAGCGTTGAGTCAGGGTCCCAGCAGTACTTC.

The V call is TRBV7-2, the J call TRBJ1-5, with 7 bases lining up with TRBD1. The junction had 6 bases not matched to a gene; V was cut back by 6 bases and J by 4 bases. Germline values: CDR1 SGHTA, CDR2 FQGNSA. The CDR3 contains 14 residues. This chain's CDR3 is CASRAGGTNQPQHF. In DNA, the CDR3 is TGTGCCAGCAGAGCAGGGGGGACGAATCAGCCCCAGCATTTT. The variable domain in full, with the rest retrieved from reference TRBV7-2 and TRBJ1-5, is GAGVSQSPSNKVTEKGKDVELRCDPISGHTALYWYRQSLGQGLEFLIYFQGNSAPDKSGLPSDRFSAERTGGSVSTLTIQRTQQEDSAVYLCASRAGGTNQPQHFGDGTRLSIL.

V gene TRBV7-2 combines with J gene TRBJ2-3, with a possible D match to TRBD2 (5 bases). The CDR3 has 12 amino acids. CDR1 and CDR2 (germline): SGHTA, FQGNSA. V was trimmed by 3 bases and J by 14 bases, leaving 15 bases between them. As DNA, the CDR3 is TGTGCCAGCAGCTTTCCCGGACTCCTCCTGTATTTT. This gives the protein CASSFPGLLLYF.

This clonotype has just a few counts. The V gene is TRBV20-1, the J gene TRBJ1-6; the match to TRBD1 covers 7 bases. The V segment lost 3 bases and the J segment 7 bases; nucleotides outside the gene matches: 9. CDR1 DFQATT and CDR2 SNEGSKA come from the germline V gene (reference sequence). CDR3 size: 15 residues. CDR3 protein: CSASGTGTVNSPLHF. The CDR3 DNA reads as TGCAGTGCTAGCGGGACCGGGACAGTAAATTCACCCCTCCACTTT.